This passage covers 18 T cell receptor beta chains from one sample sequenced in a study of blood T cell repertoires in COVID-19. TCRdb's table, derived via immunoSEQ multiplex PCR, lists solely in-frame clones and lacks some. The sample records roughly 250,000 clones, 70% to 90% being singletons. Sequencing was carried out using peripheral blood. All receptors derive from a woman between 40 and 55 years old with acute or convalescent COVID-19.

The CDR3 loop reads CASSPSQGRSPTQYF. The CDR3 DNA sequence: TGTGCCAGCAGCCCCTCACAGGGCCGGAGCCCTACGCAGTATTTT. This chain links TRBV7-3 with TRBJ2-3, with D possibly matching TRBD1 (6 bases). In germline, CDR1 is SGHTA, CDR2 FQGTGA. V dropped 5 bases and J dropped 8 bases, with 20 bases sitting between them. This CDR3 has 15 amino acids.

This clone was seen a handful of times. This rearrangement joins TRBV9 to TRBJ2-1; TRBD2 aligns across 11 bases. Per the germline V gene, CDR1 is SGDLS and CDR2 is YYNGEE. This CDR3 is built from 16 residues. The J segment lost 1 base and the V segment lost 3 bases, leaving 3 bases of the junction unmatched. The CDR3 region has the DNA TGTGCCAGCAGCGCTCGACTAGCGGGGTCCTACAATGAGCAGTTCTTC. This gives the protein CASSARLAGSYNEQFF.

The CDR3 DNA follows: TGTGCCAGCAGTACCACAGGGTCGAATGAGCAGTTCTTC. Protein: CASSTTGSNEQFF. The V and J genes are TRBV27 and TRBJ2-1; D may be TRBD1 (6 bases). CDR1 and CDR2 from the germline V gene are MNHEY and SMNVEV (reference sequence). This CDR3 region has 13 residues. Trimming removed 5 bases at V and 7 bases at J, with 12 bases between.

The V and J genes are TRBV19 and TRBJ1-2, with D uncertain. The germline V gene has CDR1 LNHDA and CDR2 SQIVND (reference sequence). Trimming took off 6 bases at V and 5 bases at J, with 7 bases between the two ends. The CDR3 loop spans 11 amino acids. CDR3 region: CASSLAYGYTF. CDR3 coding DNA: TGTGCCAGTAGCCTAGCTTATGGCTACACCTTC.

The V gene is TRBV19, the J gene TRBJ1-5; D remains unclear. Deletions cut 3 bases from V and 2 bases from J, with 11 bases between. Germline CDR1 reads LNHDA; CDR2 reads SQIVND (reference sequence). The CDR3 runs 15 residues. CDR3 coding DNA: TGTGCCAGTAGTATCATGAAACGGGGCAATCAGCCCCAGCATTTT. Translation gives CASSIMKRGNQPQHF.

J is TRBJ1-4 and V is TRBV30; D is ambiguous. Germline assignment: CDR1 GTSNPN and CDR2 SVGIG (reference sequence). The V end was cut by 0 bases, the J end by 8 bases, with 16 bases between. The CDR3 is 15 amino acids. The CDR3 protein is CAWSVGSVGGEKLFF. Written as DNA, the CDR3 is TGTGCCTGGAGTGTAGGTTCAGTAGGAGGAGAAAAACTGTTTTTT.

The rearrangement uses TRBV6-4 and TRBJ1-2, with 7 positions matching TRBD1. Germline V gene data show CDR1 as MRHNA and CDR2 as SNTAGT. Unmatched junction bases numbered 7, after V lost 5 bases and J lost 1 base. This CDR3 comprises 15 residues. This CDR3 is CASSPGQPFNYGYTF. CDR3 nucleotide sequence: TGTGCCAGCAGTCCGGGACAGCCGTTTAACTATGGCTACACCTTC.

The gene calls are TRBV9 and TRBJ2-5, with TRBD2 matching 12 bases. The germline gives CDR1 SGDLS, CDR2 YYNGEE. V trimming: 3 bases; J trimming: 1 base; junction bases outside the gene matches: 4. The length of the CDR3 is 16 residues. CDR3 loop: CASSATSGGSQETQYF. CDR3 coding DNA: TGTGCCAGCAGCGCCACTAGCGGGGGGTCCCAAGAGACCCAGTACTTC.

V usage is TRBV9 and J usage is TRBJ1-2, with 9 bases that match TRBD1. V gave up 4 bases and J gave up 4 bases; unmatched junction bases: 5. This CDR3 comprises 14 residues. Germline V gives CDR1 SGDLS, CDR2 YYNGEE. This CDR3 reads CASSLGTGPYGYTF. The CDR3 nucleotides read TGTGCCAGCAGCCTCGGGACAGGGCCCTATGGCTACACCTTC.

The chain carries TRBV2 and TRBJ1-1; TRBD1 is a possible D gene (5 bases). Germline-derived CDR1 and CDR2 are SNHLY and FYNNEI. V lost 6 bases and J lost 0, with 11 bases in between. The CDR3 contains 14 residues. This chain's CDR3 is CASRLDSMNTEAFF. The CDR3 DNA reads as TGTGCCAGCAGGCTCGACAGTATGAACACTGAAGCTTTCTTT.

This chain links TRBV10-3 with TRBJ1-4; no clear D gene. This CDR3 is 15 amino acids long. Deletions cut 0 bases from V and 4 bases from J, with 9 bases between. Germline loops: CDR1 ENHRY, CDR2 SYGVKD. CDR3 sequence (DNA): TGTGCCATCAGTGAGTCGGTACAGAATAATGAAAAACTGTTTTTT. Translated, it gives CAISESVQNNEKLFF.

The V call is TRBV2, the J call TRBJ2-2; D might be TRBD2 (6 bases). The CDR3 totals 14 residues. Germline V gene data show CDR1 as SNHLY and CDR2 as FYNNEI. The V end was cut by 3 bases, the J end by 1 base, with 6 bases between. The CDR3 spells CASSEGLNTGELFF. Written as DNA, the CDR3 is TGTGCCAGCAGTGAGGGACTGAACACCGGGGAGCTGTTTTTT.

The rearrangement links TRBV6-5 to TRBJ2-2; D is possibly TRBD1 (5 bases). This CDR3 contains 16 residues. Germline CDR1 MNHEY, CDR2 SVGAGI. V shed 2 bases and J shed 5 bases, with 15 bases lying between them. In DNA, the CDR3 is TGTGCCAGCAGTTACGGCAGCCAGGGCTTGACCGGGGAGCTGTTTTTT. Its translation is CASSYGSQGLTGELFF.

The chain joins TRBV30 to TRBJ2-2; TRBD1 might be the D (6 bases). The CDR3 totals 13 residues. V lost 5 bases and J lost 6, with 13 bases in between. CDR1 is GTSNPN, CDR2 SVGIG, per germline (reference sequence). The CDR3 region has the DNA TGTGCCTGGGCAACAGGGTTTGCCGGGGAGCTGTTTTTT. It encodes CAWATGFAGELFF.

The chain employs TRBV5-5 and TRBJ1-2; a possible D gene is TRBD1 (6 bases). Germline CDR1 and CDR2: SGHKS and YYEKEE (reference sequence). The CDR3 is 15 amino acids. Trimming stripped 2 bases from V and 2 bases from J, with 13 bases between. DNA for the CDR3: TGTGCCAGCAGCTTTCTTGAAGGACAGAACTATGGCTACACCTTC. Translation: CASSFLEGQNYGYTF.

This clone turned up a few times. J is TRBJ1-5 and V is TRBV6-1; no definite D call. The CDR3 is 13 residues long. Germline V gene data show CDR1 as MNHNS and CDR2 as SASEGT. Deletions cut 2 bases from V and 5 bases from J, with 7 bases between. Here the CDR3 reads CASSELEHQPQHF. CDR3 nucleotides: TGTGCCAGCAGTGAATTAGAGCATCAGCCCCAGCATTTT.

The rearrangement joins TRBV25-1 to TRBJ2-6; D is ambiguous. The CDR3 has 15 residues. V was cut by 5 bases and J by 0 bases, with 8 bases left in between. CDR1 MGHDK and CDR2 SYGVNS come from the germline V gene. The CDR3 is CASSWPNSGANVLTF. The CDR3 DNA follows: TGTGCCAGCAGTTGGCCAAACTCTGGGGCCAACGTCCTGACTTTC. Filled out from reference TRBV25-1 and TRBJ2-6, the complete variable domain reads EADIYQTPRYLVIGTGKKITLECSQTMGHDKMYWYQQDPGMELHLIHYSYGVNSTEKGDLSSESTVSRIRTEHFPLTLESARPSHTSQYLCASSWPNSGANVLTFGAGSRLTVL.

This chain uses TRBV4-1 with TRBJ1-1; maybe TRBD1 (5 bases). V was pared by 4 bases and J by 2 bases, with 11 bases between. Germline V gene data show CDR1 as MGHRA and CDR2 as YSYEKL. The CDR3 runs to 14 residues. The CDR3 reads CASSLERGNTEAFF. The CDR3 DNA sequence: TGCGCCAGCAGCCTAGAAAGGGGTAACACTGAAGCTTTCTTT.